The 27 T cell receptor beta chains listed next were all sequenced from one sample in a study of CD8+CD57+ T cells in acquired aplastic anemia. Patients sequenced had flow cytometry evidence of CD8+CD57+ cell expansion. TCR beta VDJ and CDR3 profiling used genomic DNA as template. One entry per CDR3 protein, called by TCRdb with MiXCR from the reads. Of around 200,000 distinct CDR3 sequences in the sample, more than 55% were seen once. Sequencing was carried out using sorted CD4+, CD8+, or CD8+CD57+ T cells (not recorded which) from PBMCs. The source is a human donor with aplastic anemia.

The chain employs TRBV20-1 and TRBJ2-7, with D possibly TRBD2 on 5 matching bases. The V end was cut by 5 bases, the J end by 1 base, with 12 bases between. Germline loops: CDR1 DFQATT, CDR2 SNEGSKA (reference sequence). The CDR3 covers 13 residues. The chain's CDR3 is CSALQPGSYEQYF. CDR3 nucleotide sequence: TGCAGTGCTCTCCAGCCGGGGTCCTACGAGCAGTACTTC.

The V gene is TRBV2, the J gene TRBJ2-5; 7 nucleotides align to TRBD1. Per germline, CDR1 SNHLY and CDR2 FYNNEI. The CDR3 runs 16 residues. V shed 3 bases, J shed 0 bases, and the junction held 7 bases outside the gene matches. CDR3 protein: CASSEGTELYQETQYF. CDR3 in DNA: TGTGCCAGCAGTGAGGGGACAGAGCTTTACCAAGAGACCCAGTACTTC.

This clonotype was seen a single time. An end of the junction differs from the germline gene, which may be a read error. V gene TRBV15 combines with J gene TRBJ2-6, with a possible D match to TRBD1 (5 bases). This CDR3 contains 15 residues. Germline V gene lookup returns CDR1 LNHNV and CDR2 YYDKDF (reference sequence). The chain's CDR3 is CATSRDSSGANVMTF. CDR3 sequence (DNA): TGTGCCACCAGCAGAGACAGCTCTGGGGCCAACGTCATGACTTTC. The full variable domain, in which reference TRBV15 and TRBJ2-6 provide the parts outside the CDR3, is DAMVIQNPRYQVTQFGKPVTLSCSQTLNHNVMYWYQQKSSQAPKLLFHYYDKDFNNEADTPDNFQSRRPNTSFCFLDIRSPGLGDTAMYLCATSRDSSGANVMTFGAGSRLTVL.

The chain combines TRBV7-6 with TRBJ2-5, with 9 bases lining up with TRBD2. The germline CDR1 and CDR2 sequences are SGHVS and FNYEAQ. J lost 7 bases, V lost 8 bases, and 14 bases had no gene match. The CDR3 is 15 residues long. The CDR3 nucleotides are TGTGCCAGCGCCAGAGGGGTAGCGGGGGAGGGGACCCAGTACTTC. This gives the protein CASARGVAGEGTQYF.

The chain employs TRBV5-4 and TRBJ2-7, with D maybe TRBD1 (5 bases). CDR1 is SGHNT and CDR2 is YYREEE in the germline V gene (reference sequence). The CDR3 is 12 residues long. V dropped 6 bases and J dropped 7 bases, with 14 bases sitting between them. CDR3 in amino acids: CASTDRLGEQYF. DNA of the CDR3: TGTGCCAGCACAGACAGACTGGGGGAGCAGTACTTC.

The rearrangement joins TRBV6-5 to TRBJ1-6; D is uncertain. Germline loops: CDR1 MNHEY, CDR2 SVGAGI. Trimming removed 6 bases at V and 10 bases at J, with 10 bases between. The CDR3 extends over 12 amino acids. CDR3 sequence reads: CASSSVVSPLHF. Written as DNA, the CDR3 is TGTGCCAGCAGCTCCGTCGTATCACCCCTCCACTTT.

This chain joins TRBV7-7 and TRBJ2-3; D unclear. The CDR3 has 13 amino acids. Germline CDR1 SSHAT, CDR2 FNYEAQ (reference sequence). Trimming took off 4 bases at V and 6 bases at J, with 11 bases between the two ends. The CDR3 protein is CASSSSVLDTQYF. CDR3 coding DNA: TGTGCCAGCAGCTCTTCAGTCCTCGATACGCAGTATTTT.

Written as DNA, the CDR3 is TGTGCCAGTAGTAGAGGGTTTAGCAATCAGCCCCAGCATTTT. It specifies CASSRGFSNQPQHF. The rearrangement joins TRBV19 to TRBJ1-5; no firm D call. Trimming cost V 4 bases and J 0 bases, with 7 bases left between them. The CDR3 is 14 amino acids. The germline V gene has CDR1 LNHDA and CDR2 SQIVND (reference sequence). Full variable domain (missing parts from reference TRBV19 and TRBJ1-5): DGGITQSPKYLFRKEGQNVTLSCEQNLNHDAMYWYRQDPGQGLRLIYYSQIVNDFQKGDIAEGYSVSREKKESFPLTVTSAQKNPTAFYLCASSRGFSNQPQHFGDGTRLSIL.

The rearrangement uses TRBV7-6 and TRBJ2-1; no reliable D call. Trimming stripped 5 bases from V and 0 bases from J, with 14 bases between. The germline gives CDR1 SGHVS, CDR2 FNYEAQ. There are 16 residues in the CDR3. CDR3 region: CASSQPVGSSYNEQFF. Here the CDR3 DNA reads TGTGCCAGCAGCCAACCGGTGGGAAGCTCCTACAATGAGCAGTTCTTC.

The sample holds a few counts of this clonotype. This chain connects TRBV2 to TRBJ1-1; tentative D call: TRBD1 (6 bases). The V gene lost 9 bases and the J gene lost 5 bases, with 16 bases spanning the gap. The V gene's germline CDR1 is SNHLY and CDR2 FYNNEI. This CDR3 contains 13 residues. CDR3 nucleotide sequence: TGTGCCAGTGCTGGGAACAGGGAGACTGAAGCTTTCTTT. The encoded protein is CASAGNRETEAFF.

V usage is TRBV11-1 and J usage is TRBJ2-1; TRBD2 aligns across 8 bases. The V gene's germline CDR1 is SGHAT and CDR2 FQDESV (reference sequence). This CDR3 region has 15 residues. The J segment lost 4 bases and the V segment lost 5 bases, leaving 7 bases of the junction unmatched. As DNA, the CDR3 is TGTGCCAGCAGCCCTGAGCGGGAGTGGTACAATGAGCAGTTCTTC. Encoded protein: CASSPEREWYNEQFF.

The rearrangement uses TRBV12-3 or TRBV12-4 and TRBJ1-2; no clear D. V lost 1 base and J lost 5, with 11 bases in between. The length of the CDR3 is 14 residues. The CDR3 DNA reads TGTGCCAGCAGTTTAGGGTATCCGCGTTATGGCTACACCTTC. It specifies CASSLGYPRYGYTF.

The V and J genes are TRBV27 and TRBJ2-6; a weak D match, TRBD2 (5 bases). CDR1 is MNHEY, CDR2 SMNVEV, per germline (reference sequence). The CDR3 totals 16 residues. Trimming removed 2 bases from V and 2 bases from J, with 10 bases in between. The CDR3 DNA is TGTGCCAGCAGTTTAAAAAAAGCGGCTGGGGCCAACGTCCTGACTTTC. Protein sequence: CASSLKKAAGANVLTF.

The chain employs TRBV6-5 and TRBJ2-5, with 8 positions matching TRBD2. Losses at the gene ends were 2 bases for V and 5 bases for J; bases not matched to a gene: 16. The CDR3 length is 18 residues. In germline, CDR1 is MNHEY, CDR2 SVGAGI. CDR3 coding DNA: TGTGCCAGCAGTTACAGCGGAACCTCGGCGGGAGGAGTGGAGACCCAGTACTTC. Translation: CASSYSGTSAGGVETQYF.

This clonotype was found once. V gene TRBV19 combines with J gene TRBJ2-3, with TRBD1 matching over 7 bases. The CDR3 is made up of 14 amino acids. V trimming: 7 bases; J trimming: 4 bases; junction bases outside the gene matches: 8. Germline V lookup: CDR1 LNHDA, CDR2 SQIVND (reference sequence). For the CDR3, the DNA is TGTGCCAGTAAGGACAGGCGACTTCCAGATACGCAGTATTTT. This codes for CASKDRRLPDTQYF.

The chain links TRBV24-1 to TRBJ2-3; D unresolved. From germline, CDR1 is KGHDR and CDR2 SFDVKD. The germline V and J ends were trimmed by 1 base and 5 bases, with 18 bases remaining between them. The CDR3 has 17 residues. CDR3 sequence (DNA): TGTGCCACCAGTGATTTAGGGTGGGAAGGGCCAGGAGATACGCAGTATTTT. It encodes CATSDLGWEGPGDTQYF.

The J gene is TRBJ1-1, the V gene TRBV5-1, with unresolved D. The length of the CDR3 is 15 residues. CDR1 is SGHRS and CDR2 is YFSETQ in the germline V gene. V was trimmed by 4 bases and J by 1 base, leaving 14 bases between them. The chain's CDR3 is CASSELRVRNTEAFF. The CDR3 coding sequence is TGCGCCAGCAGCGAACTTCGGGTGCGGAACACTGAAGCTTTCTTT.

The chain carries TRBV7-2 and TRBJ2-1, with TRBD1 identical over 8 bases. V dropped 1 base and J dropped 7; count of bases not matched to a gene: 6. Per the germline V gene, CDR1 is SGHTA and CDR2 is FQGNSA. This CDR3 has 15 amino acids. CDR3 region: CASSLVGHRGNEQFF. The CDR3 DNA sequence: TGTGCCAGCAGCTTAGTGGGCCACAGGGGGAATGAGCAGTTCTTC. Supplemented by reference TRBV7-2 and TRBJ2-1, the full variable domain reads GAGVSQSPSNKVTEKGKDVELRCDPISGHTALYWYRQSLGQGLEFLIYFQGNSAPDKSGLPSDRFSAERTGGSVSTLTIQRTQQEDSAVYLCASSLVGHRGNEQFFGPGTRLTVL.

The chain combines TRBV7-9 with TRBJ2-7, with TRBD2 identical over 9 bases. This CDR3 has 14 amino acids. CDR1 and CDR2 (germline): SEHNR, FQNEAQ (reference sequence). Trimming cost V 4 bases and J 10 bases; bases outside gene matches: 11. As DNA, the CDR3 is TGTGCCAGCAGCTCTGGGACTAGCCCGCCTACACAGTACTTC. This translates into CASSSGTSPPTQYF. Drawing the rest from reference TRBV7-9 and TRBJ2-7, the complete variable domain is DTGVSQNPRHKITKRGQNVTFRCDPISEHNRLYWYRQTLGQGPEFLTYFQNEAQLEKSRLLSDRFSAERPKGSFSTLEIQRTEQGDSAMYLCASSSGTSPPTQYFGPGTRLTVT.

The chain links TRBV19 to TRBJ1-6, with TRBD1 matching over 10 bases. Per the germline V gene, CDR1 is LNHDA and CDR2 is SQIVND (reference sequence). The CDR3 is 14 amino acids. V dropped 9 bases and J dropped 8; count of bases not matched to a gene: 7. CDR3 DNA sequence: TGTGCCAGCACCGGGGGACAGGGGCATTCACCCCTCCACTTT. This sequence encodes CASTGGQGHSPLHF.

This sequence joins TRBV2 and TRBJ1-3; D remains ambiguous. Germline CDR1 SNHLY, CDR2 FYNNEI. CDR3 length: 12 residues. V shed 4 bases and J shed 4 bases, with 5 bases lying between them. This CDR3 reads CASSGNGNTIYF. CDR3 DNA sequence: TGTGCCAGCAGTGGTAACGGAAACACCATATATTTT. The entire variable domain, with the rest obtained from reference TRBV2 and TRBJ1-3, is as follows: EPEVTQTPSHQVTQMGQEVILRCVPISNHLYFYWYRQILGQKVEFLVSFYNNEISEKSEIFDDQFSVERPDGSNFTLKIRSTKLEDSAMYFCASSGNGNTIYFGEGSWLTVV.

The J gene is TRBJ2-7, the V gene TRBV5-6; no reliable D call. With 4 bases removed from V and 0 bases from J, the gap between germline ends came to 14 bases. Germline CDR1 SGHDT, CDR2 YYEEEE. The CDR3 contains 15 residues. The CDR3 loop is CASSGVWSSSYEQYF. Written as DNA, the CDR3 is TGTGCCAGCAGCGGGGTGTGGAGCAGCTCCTACGAGCAGTACTTC.

The chain uses TRBV2 and TRBJ1-4; the D gene is possibly TRBD1 (5 bases). Germline lookup yields CDR1 SNHLY and CDR2 FYNNEI. V shed 10 bases and J shed 4 bases, with 10 bases lying between them. This CDR3 has 12 residues. The CDR3 region has the DNA TGTGCCACCTTAGGGGATAATGAAAAACTGTTTTTT. It translates to CATLGDNEKLFF.

This clonotype was counted between two and nine times. The V gene is TRBV10-3, the J gene TRBJ2-2, with a possible D match to TRBD1 (5 bases). V lost 2 bases and J lost 4, with 11 bases in between. The germline CDR1 and CDR2 sequences are ENHRY and SYGVKD. The CDR3 runs 15 residues. CDR3 protein: CAISEGAGRTGELFF. CDR3 DNA: TGTGCCATCAGTGAGGGAGCAGGGCGCACCGGGGAGCTGTTTTTT.

The rearrangement uses TRBV7-9 and TRBJ2-3; no definite D call. Per the germline V gene, CDR1 is SEHNR and CDR2 is FQNEAQ (reference sequence). Trimming removed 1 base from V and 1 base from J, with 9 bases in between. There are 15 residues in the CDR3. The CDR3 DNA reads TGTGCCAGCAGCTTAGGCTACGACGGCACAGATACGCAGTATTTT. The encoded protein is CASSLGYDGTDTQYF.

The V gene is TRBV9, the J gene TRBJ2-7; 12 bases map to TRBD2. From germline, CDR1 is SGDLS and CDR2 YYNGEE. This CDR3 region has 15 residues. V gave up 1 base and J gave up 7 bases; unmatched junction bases: 6. DNA of the CDR3: TGTGCCAGCAGCGTACGGAGTCTAGCGGGAGGGGAGCAGTACTTC. Translating gives CASSVRSLAGGEQYF.

The CDR3 bases are TGTGCCAGCAGCTTACAGTCTGGCTACACCTTC. This translates into CASSLQSGYTF. The V call is TRBV7-9, the J call TRBJ1-2; D gene ambiguous. The germline gives CDR1 SEHNR, CDR2 FQNEAQ (reference sequence). This CDR3 region has 11 residues. Between the trimmed V and J ends, which lost 2 bases and 7 bases, there was a span of 5 bases.